The table lists the clone carrying this T cell receptor (beta chain) with many counts. This CDR3 region has 15 residues. V lost 4 bases and J lost 4, with 19 bases in between. Germline V gives CDR1 DFQATT, CDR2 SNEGSKA (reference sequence). This entry is derived from a study of CD8 T cells in ankylosing spondylitis. Via MiXCR, TCRdb re-called the 5' RACE reads, giving one row per CDR3 protein. The data contain around 300,000 distinct CDR3 sequences, approximately 10% of them seen just once; the ten biggest clones take up 8% to 9.5%. The V gene is TRBV20-1, the J gene TRBJ1-2; possible D gene TRBD1, 5 bases. The sequencing input was blood, either unsorted or a sorted T cell fraction (not recorded which). The receptor's source is a female donor with ankylosing spondylitis or in good health (not recorded which). The CDR3 region has the DNA TGCAGTGCTACCGATATCCCGGGCCAGGGCTATGGCTACACCTTC. Amino acids: CSATDIPGQGYGYTF.